This T cell receptor delta chain was sequenced during a study of γδ T cells in repeated Plasmodium falciparum infection. TCRdb reprocessed the multiplex PCR reads using CATT. The table lists under 50,000 delta-chain clones, less than 2% of them singletons, with 8.5% to 10% in the top ten. The V gene end was trimmed by 5 bases and the J gene end by 6 bases; junction bases not matched to a gene: 21. Per the germline V gene, CDR1 is TSWWSYY and CDR2 is QGS. The CDR3 loop spans 18 amino acids. Flow sorting of PBMC yielded separate Vgamma9/Vdelta2+ and Vdelta2-negative gammadelta T cell populations for bulk repertoire analysis. Study-wide points: Malian donors came from one small rural village, predominantly one ethnic group.

Concerning this clone: Its antigen is unknown.

The source material was gamma-delta T cells from blood. The V gene is TRDV1, the J gene TRDJ1, with 7 bases aligning to TRDD3. The J gene comes from matching the DNA to germline here; TCRdb lacks it. The receptor comes from a pool of human donors (malaria-infected and uninfected, not separated). In nucleotides, the CDR3 is TGTGCTCTTGGGACCCCGGGGCTATCGGGCGTGGGGGACCATAAACTCATCTTT. It specifies CALGTPGLSGVGDHKLIF.